This T cell receptor (beta chain) was obtained from a study of Ad26.COV2.S vaccination and SARS-CoV-2 variants. CDR3 length: 14 amino acids. The germline V gene encodes CDR1 GTSNPN and CDR2 SVGIG (reference sequence). The V end lost 3 bases, the J end lost 8 bases, and 16 bases lay between the germline ends. Specified treatment: about 20 received Ad26.COV2.S at low or high dose, single or two shots; several received placebo; per-sample allocation not given. At day 63 after the first vaccine or placebo injection, samples were drawn. This clone was counted only a few times. The table came from immunoSEQ multiplex PCR; TCRdb's copy has only in-frame clones and leaves some out. The sample includes hundreds of thousands of clones, more than 80% of them seen just once.

The source was peripheral blood, collected in a trial of Ad26.COV2.S vaccine versus placebo. This rearrangement joins TRBV30 to TRBJ1-4, with no clear D. The clonotype comes from a person between 18 and 59 years old who received the Ad26.COV2.S COVID-19 vaccine or a placebo. The CDR3: CAWSAGRFGEKLFF. Here the CDR3 DNA reads TGTGCCTGGAGCGCAGGACGCTTTGGCGAAAAACTGTTTTTT.